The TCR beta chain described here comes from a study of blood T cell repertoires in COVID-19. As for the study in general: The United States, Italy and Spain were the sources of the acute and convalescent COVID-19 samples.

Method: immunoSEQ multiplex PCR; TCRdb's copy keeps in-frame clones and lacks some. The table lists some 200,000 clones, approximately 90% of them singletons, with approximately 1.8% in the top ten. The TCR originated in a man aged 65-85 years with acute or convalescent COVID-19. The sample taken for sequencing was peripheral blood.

CDR3 sequence (DNA): TGTGCCAGTAGTATGTCGGGACAGACGTATAGCAATCAGCCCCAGCATTTT. It codes for CASSMSGQTYSNQPQHF. The chain recombines TRBV19 with TRBJ1-5, with 7 positions matching TRBD1. The CDR3 runs 17 residues. V dropped 3 bases and J dropped 0; count of bases not matched to a gene: 8. CDR1 and CDR2 (germline): LNHDA, SQIVND (reference sequence).